This T cell receptor (beta chain) was recorded in a study of shared clonotypes between healthy human individuals. Data came from immunoSEQ multiplex PCR; TCRdb stores just in-frame clones and leaves some out. The repertoire includes a few million clones, roughly 92% of them detected once, and roughly 0.34% sits in the top ten. On this clone itself: Other DNA sequences within the sample encode an identical CDR3.

Unmatched junction bases numbered 6, after V lost 0 bases and J lost 3 bases. The CDR3 extends over 16 amino acids. The germline V gene has CDR1 SGHDT and CDR2 YYEEEE. The chain combines TRBV5-6 with TRBJ2-1, with 7 bases aligning to TRBD2. This TCR was recovered from a man younger than 35 in good health. Some clones in this sample may be carry-over from other donors' samples. Material: naive CD4+ T cells from PBMCs. The subset: CD45RA+ positively selected. The CDR3 DNA reads as TGTGCCAGCAGCTTGGCCAGGGCTAGCGGCTACAATGAGCAGTTCTTC. This encodes CASSLARASGYNEQFF.